This T cell receptor beta chain was captured by sequencing in a study of shared clonotypes between healthy human individuals. CDR1 is SGHDN, CDR2 FVKESK, per germline. CDR3 length: 13 residues. Trimming took off 3 bases at V and 9 bases at J, with 14 bases between the two ends. At a deep level, the assay was run. The replicate PCRs on unsorted PBMC were given 250 to 300 ng DNA, which is about 30,000 T cell genomes. On ten immunoSEQ deep assay plates, unsorted PBMC DNA was sequenced. Clones were read by immunoSEQ multiplex PCR, and TCRdb kept only the in-frame ones, dropping some. The table shows about 490,000 clones, with approximately 80% occurring only once.

The TCR comes from a woman aged 40 to 55 in good health. Some clones in this sample may be carry-over from other donors' samples. The chain links TRBV14 to TRBJ1-2; tentative D call: TRBD1 (6 bases). The sequencing sample was made of PBMCs. The CDR3 reads CASSQFRGASYTF. As DNA, the CDR3 is TGTGCCAGCAGCCAGTTCAGGGGAGCAAGCTACACCTTC.